The 27 T cell receptor beta chains below come from one sample, sequenced in a study of T cell responses to AZD1222 COVID-19 vaccine. The table came from immunoSEQ multiplex PCR; TCRdb's copy has only in-frame clones and leaves some out. The top ten hold about 3% of the sample, which has more than 140,000 clones, approximately 88% seen once. Material: peripheral blood, obtained on day 0 of AZD1222 vaccination. The receptors come from an adult in good health.

Only one count was recorded for this clone. The chain links TRBV6-2 or TRBV6-3 to TRBJ1-6; D gene ambiguous. With 6 bases removed from V and 7 bases from J, the gap between germline ends came to 13 bases. CDR1 is MNHEY and CDR2 is SVGEGT in the germline V gene. The CDR3 totals 14 residues. CDR3 nucleotide sequence: TGTGCCAGCAGCCCTTCGCGGGAGAATTCACCCCTCCACTTT. Translation: CASSPSRENSPLHF.

V gene TRBV24-1 combines with J gene TRBJ2-3, with a weak D call TRBD2 (6 bases). V lost 5 bases, J lost 3 bases, and 11 bases lay in between. Germline V gene data show CDR1 as KGHDR and CDR2 as SFDVKD. The CDR3 extends over 14 amino acids. Written as DNA, the CDR3 is TGTGCCACCAGTGGGCGGGGAACTACAGATACGCAGTATTTT. It translates to CATSGRGTTDTQYF.

This clone was recorded only once. The rearrangement links TRBV28 to TRBJ2-1, with D hard to call. V was trimmed by 5 bases and J by 0 bases, leaving 8 bases between them. Looked up from germline, CDR1 is MDHEN and CDR2 is SYDVKM. CDR3 length: 14 residues. CDR3 DNA: TGTGCCAGCAGTCCCCTAAGCTCCTACAATGAGCAGTTCTTC. It specifies CASSPLSSYNEQFF.

The V and J genes are TRBV7-2 and TRBJ1-4, with a possible D match to TRBD1 (5 bases). This CDR3 region has 15 residues. Germline assignment: CDR1 SGHTA and CDR2 FQGNSA. The V and J ends lost 1 base and 6 bases respectively, with 12 bases between them. As DNA, the CDR3 is TGTGCCAGCAGCTTAGTTGGGGGTAACGATGAAAAACTGTTTTTT. Its protein product is CASSLVGGNDEKLFF. Full variable domain (outside the CDR3, taken from reference TRBV7-2 and TRBJ1-4): GAGVSQSPSNKVTEKGKDVELRCDPISGHTALYWYRQSLGQGLEFLIYFQGNSAPDKSGLPSDRFSAERTGGSVSTLTIQRTQQEDSAVYLCASSLVGGNDEKLFFGSGTQLSVL.

The chain employs TRBV4-3 and TRBJ1-6; D remains unclear. Germline V gene sequence: CDR1 LGHNA, CDR2 YSLEER. The V gene lost 1 base and the J gene lost 9 bases, with 19 bases spanning the gap. The CDR3 consists of 17 residues. The CDR3 loop reads CASSQAPAPGEFSPLHF. The CDR3 DNA follows: TGCGCCAGCAGCCAAGCCCCTGCACCCGGGGAGTTTTCACCCCTCCACTTT.

This chain uses TRBV19 with TRBJ1-3; D unresolved. Germline CDR1 reads LNHDA; CDR2 reads SQIVND (reference sequence). The V end lost 3 bases, the J end lost 0 bases, and 3 bases lay between the germline ends. This CDR3 comprises 13 residues. This CDR3 is CASSMISGNTIYF. CDR3 DNA sequence: TGTGCCAGTAGTATGATCTCTGGAAACACCATATATTTT.

This clone was counted a few times. The chain combines TRBV4-2 with TRBJ2-5; D is undetermined. This CDR3 contains 13 residues. V dropped 1 base and J dropped 9 bases, with 12 bases sitting between them. Germline lookup yields CDR1 LGHNA and CDR2 YNFKEQ. The CDR3 sequence: CASSQGRRWAQYF. CDR3 DNA sequence: TGTGCCAGCAGCCAAGGACGCAGATGGGCCCAGTACTTC.

The sample holds one count of this clone. V gene TRBV28 combines with J gene TRBJ2-7; D is uncertain. There are 13 residues in the CDR3. Per germline, CDR1 MDHEN and CDR2 SYDVKM. Trimming left V 7 bases short and J 3 bases short, with 13 bases between. The CDR3 loop reads CASTNTKGYEQYF. DNA of the CDR3: TGTGCCAGCACTAATACTAAGGGCTACGAGCAGTACTTC.

The chain uses TRBV15 and TRBJ2-3; weak D call: TRBD2 (5 bases). This CDR3 comprises 16 residues. V lost 1 base, J lost 7 bases, and 18 bases lay in between. The V gene's germline CDR1 is LNHNV and CDR2 YYDKDF (reference sequence). The CDR3 loop is CATSRADSSSRYTQYF. As DNA, the CDR3 is TGTGCCACCAGCAGAGCGGACTCCTCGAGTCGATATACGCAGTATTTT. Full variable domain (outside the CDR3, taken from reference TRBV15 and TRBJ2-3): DAMVIQNPRYQVTQFGKPVTLSCSQTLNHNVMYWYQQKSSQAPKLLFHYYDKDFNNEADTPDNFQSRRPNTSFCFLDIRSPGLGDTAMYLCATSRADSSSRYTQYFGPGTRLTVL.

The V call is TRBV13, the J call TRBJ2-7, with D perhaps TRBD1 or TRBD2 (5 bases each). CDR3 size: 13 residues. The germline gives CDR1 PRHDT, CDR2 FYEKMQ (reference sequence). V lost 2 bases to trimming and J lost 6 bases, with 11 bases between them. The CDR3 region is CASSLRSGAEQYF. In DNA form, the CDR3 reads TGTGCCAGCAGCTTAAGGTCCGGGGCCGAGCAGTACTTC.

The V and J genes are TRBV7-2 and TRBJ1-2, with unresolved D. This CDR3 has 13 amino acids. The V end lost 1 base, the J end lost 5 bases, and 8 bases lay between the germline ends. The germline CDR1 and CDR2 sequences are SGHTA and FQGNSA. The CDR3 here is CASSLGVGYGYTF. CDR3 bases: TGTGCCAGCAGCTTAGGGGTTGGGTATGGCTACACCTTC.

J is TRBJ1-5 and V is TRBV19; D possibly corresponds to TRBD1 (6 bases). The CDR3 is 16 amino acids. Germline values: CDR1 LNHDA, CDR2 SQIVND (reference sequence). V was clipped by 7 bases and J by 2 bases, with 18 bases between them. The CDR3 sequence is CASTPDGGAGNQPQHF. The CDR3, as DNA: TGTGCCAGTACCCCCGACGGGGGCGCGGGCAATCAGCCCCAGCATTTT.

The V gene is TRBV28, the J gene TRBJ1-2; D possibly corresponds to TRBD1 (5 bases). Germline loops: CDR1 MDHEN, CDR2 SYDVKM. V was shortened by 6 bases and J by 8 bases, with 19 bases between the two germline ends. CDR3 size: 14 residues. The CDR3 is CASSSYRRAGGYTF. CDR3 bases: TGTGCCAGCAGCTCGTACAGGAGGGCCGGGGGCTACACCTTC.

The chain couples TRBV4-1 to TRBJ2-7; TRBD1 might be the D (5 bases). The germline V gene has CDR1 MGHRA and CDR2 YSYEKL. The CDR3 loop spans 15 amino acids. V shed 1 base and J shed 7 bases, with 17 bases lying between them. The CDR3 region is CASSQVQGRLREQYF. CDR3 DNA sequence: TGCGCCAGCAGCCAAGTCCAGGGAAGGTTACGGGAGCAGTACTTC.

J is TRBJ2-1 and V is TRBV4-1, with 15 bases that match TRBD2. The germline V gene encodes CDR1 MGHRA and CDR2 YSYEKL. V shed 3 bases, J shed 7 bases, and the junction held 7 bases outside the gene matches. The CDR3 contains 17 residues. CDR3 sequence (DNA): TGCGCCAGCAGCCAGGCTACTGGGACTAGCGGGAGGAATGAGCAGTTCTTC. It translates to CASSQATGTSGRNEQFF.

The table lists this clone with a count of one. The CDR3 DNA is TGTGCCAGCAGTGGCGGGGGGGACACAGATACGCAGTATTTT. Encoded protein: CASSGGGDTDTQYF. V and J are TRBV2 and TRBJ2-3, with 9 bases lining up with TRBD2. Germline CDR1 is SNHLY and CDR2 is FYNNEI. Trimming at V came to 4 bases and at J to 2 bases, leaving 1 base not matched to a gene. This CDR3 has 14 residues.

The genes are TRBV21-1 and TRBJ2-6; the listed D gene, TRBD1, was not tested against the DNA. TRBV21-1 is a documented pseudogene. CDR3 length equals 18 residues. The CDR3 DNA is TGTGCCAACCATAATGGAGGACAGGGGGGTTCTGGGGCCAACGTCCTGACTTTC. Its protein product is CANHNGGQGGSGANVLTF.

The genes are TRBV2 and TRBJ2-1; 7 nucleotides line up with TRBD2. Germline-derived CDR1 and CDR2 are SNHLY and FYNNEI. This CDR3 has 14 residues. J lost 4 bases, V lost 8 bases, and 8 bases had no gene match. This CDR3 is CASGPLAAYNEQFF. The CDR3 coding sequence is TGTGCCAGCGGCCCGCTAGCGGCATACAATGAGCAGTTCTTC.

The chain joins TRBV3-1 (or the pseudogene TRBV3-2) to TRBJ1-1, with D possibly TRBD1 on 5 matching bases. Between the trimmed V and J ends, which lost 1 base and 1 base, there was a span of 10 bases. CDR3 length: 15 residues. CDR1 LGHDT and CDR2 YNNKEL come from the germline V gene (reference sequence). This CDR3 reads CASSQGGIGNTEAFF. The DNA of the CDR3 is TGTGCCAGCAGCCAAGGGGGGATTGGGAACACTGAAGCTTTCTTT.

This clone has only a few counts. The chain uses TRBV9 and TRBJ2-1; the match to TRBD1 covers 7 bases. CDR1 is SGDLS, CDR2 YYNGEE, per germline. V lost 4 bases and J lost 5; bases outside the gene matches: 9. This CDR3 is 15 amino acids long. The CDR3 sequence: CASSPWTGAHNEQFF. In nucleotides, the CDR3 is TGTGCCAGCAGCCCCTGGACAGGAGCTCACAATGAGCAGTTCTTC.

The gene calls are TRBV6-5 and TRBJ2-7, with TRBD2 matching 10 bases. CDR3 length: 14 amino acids. Germline V gene data show CDR1 as MNHEY and CDR2 as SVGAGI. Trimming at V came to 5 bases and at J to 5 bases, leaving 6 bases not matched to a gene. Here the CDR3 reads CASSLAGVVDEQYF. CDR3 nucleotide sequence: TGTGCCAGCAGTCTAGCGGGAGTTGTGGACGAGCAGTACTTC.

This chain links TRBV7-8 with TRBJ1-2; 10 bases map to TRBD1. The germline CDR1 and CDR2 sequences are SGHVS and FQNEAQ. V shed 5 bases, J shed 5 bases, and the junction held 14 bases outside the gene matches. The CDR3 has 17 amino acids. The CDR3, as DNA: TGTGCCAGCAGCGGGGACAGGGGTCGAGTGGGGTTGTATGGCTACACCTTC. Translation gives CASSGDRGRVGLYGYTF.

The chain combines TRBV19 with TRBJ1-2; D is undetermined. From germline, CDR1 is LNHDA and CDR2 SQIVND (reference sequence). Trimming took off 4 bases at V and 3 bases at J, with 6 bases between the two ends. CDR3 size: 12 residues. The CDR3 DNA reads TGTGCCAGTAGTAAGTTGGACTATGGCTACACCTTC. This encodes CASSKLDYGYTF.

The rearrangement links TRBV27 to TRBJ1-2; tentative D call: TRBD1 (5 bases). V was clipped by 5 bases and J by 6 bases, with 19 bases between them. CDR1 and CDR2 from the germline V gene are MNHEY and SMNVEV (reference sequence). This CDR3 region has 15 residues. For the CDR3, the DNA is TGTGCCAGCAGTCCCGCGGGACGGATAGGGAATGGCTACACCTTC. This encodes CASSPAGRIGNGYTF.

The chain recombines TRBV2 with TRBJ2-2; D might be TRBD2 (6 bases). Looked up from germline, CDR1 is SNHLY and CDR2 is FYNNEI. The CDR3 spans 15 residues. Trimming pared 7 bases from V and 4 bases from J, leaving 16 bases between. CDR3 DNA: TGTGCCAGCACCGGAGGGCCGGGGAGCACCGGGGAGCTGTTTTTT. Protein: CASTGGPGSTGELFF.

The chain recombines TRBV4-3 with TRBJ2-7, with 10 bases lining up with TRBD2. The CDR3 runs 18 residues. CDR1 and CDR2 from the germline V gene are LGHNA and YSLEER. Trimming removed 0 bases from V and 7 bases from J; junction bases left unmatched: 15. The chain's CDR3 is CASSQERGLARERGEQYF. CDR3 in DNA: TGCGCCAGCAGCCAAGAGCGGGGACTAGCGCGCGAAAGGGGAGAGCAGTACTTC.

The chain has TRBV7-2 and TRBJ1-6; 8 bases fit TRBD1. The CDR3 has 16 residues. The germline CDR1 and CDR2 sequences are SGHTA and FQGNSA. Trimming at V came to 5 bases and at J to 4 bases, leaving 7 bases not matched to a gene. The CDR3 reads CASSAHRDRYNSPLHF. In nucleotides, the CDR3 is TGTGCCAGCAGCGCTCACCGGGACAGGTATAATTCACCCCTCCACTTT.